A single sample gave rise to the 23 T cell receptor beta chains below, sequenced in a study of blood T cell repertoires in COVID-19. Assay used: immunoSEQ multiplex PCR; TCRdb lists only in-frame clones, some missing. This sample has fewer than 350,000 clones, with around 90% found just once. Sequenced: PBMCs or T cells enriched from blood (not recorded which). The source is a woman aged 25 to 45 with acute COVID-19.

The CDR3 sequence is CASSARVGTSGRLAYNEQFF. The DNA for the CDR3 is TGCGCCAGCAGTGCTAGAGTGGGGACTAGCGGGAGACTAGCCTACAATGAGCAGTTCTTC. This chain links TRBV10-1 with TRBJ2-1; 14 positions agree with TRBD2. Germline CDR1 WNHNN, CDR2 SYGVQD (reference sequence). The V segment lost 4 bases and the J segment 2 bases; nucleotides outside the gene matches: 13. The CDR3 length is 20 residues.

This rearrangement joins TRBV5-1 to TRBJ2-1, with 9 bases that match TRBD2. This CDR3 is 18 amino acids long. With 1 base clipped from V and 1 base from J, the junction kept 9 bases outside the gene matches. Germline loops: CDR1 SGHRS, CDR2 YFSETQ. This chain's CDR3 is CASSLRGEREVSYNEQFF. CDR3 DNA: TGCGCCAGCAGCTTGAGGGGGGAGCGGGAGGTATCCTACAATGAGCAGTTCTTC.

The chain joins TRBV3-1 (or the pseudogene TRBV3-2) to TRBJ1-1, with 7 bases lining up with TRBD1. The CDR3 length is 15 residues. The V gene end was trimmed by 4 bases and the J gene end by 5 bases; junction bases not matched to a gene: 10. CDR1 LGHDT and CDR2 YNNKEL come from the germline V gene (reference sequence). CDR3 in DNA: TGTGCCAGCAGCCCAGTGACAGGGACTGGAACTGAAGCTTTCTTT. It codes for CASSPVTGTGTEAFF.

J is TRBJ1-2 and V is TRBV12-3 or TRBV12-4; 7 bases are shared with TRBD1. The V segment lost 5 bases and the J segment 9 bases; nucleotides outside the gene matches: 3. The CDR3 has 11 amino acids. Written as DNA, the CDR3 is TGTGCCAGCAGTGCAGGGGGACGCTACACCTTC. Translating it yields CASSAGGRYTF.

The V and J genes are TRBV28 and TRBJ2-2, with 11 bases fitting TRBD1. The CDR3 covers 16 residues. Germline CDR1 and CDR2: MDHEN and SYDVKM. J was trimmed by 5 bases and V by 6 bases; bases with no gene match: 8. The CDR3: CASRSGQGVRTGELFF. The CDR3 nucleotides are TGTGCCAGCAGGTCGGGACAGGGGGTTCGAACCGGGGAGCTGTTTTTT.

The chain combines TRBV5-5 with TRBJ2-3; TRBD1 might be the D (6 bases). The CDR3 consists of 15 residues. V gave up 4 bases and J gave up 1 base, with 13 bases separating them. Per the germline V gene, CDR1 is SGHKS and CDR2 is YYEKEE (reference sequence). CDR3 DNA: TGTGCCAGCAGCGCGGACAGCCCCGGCACAGATACGCAGTATTTT. Translation: CASSADSPGTDTQYF.

A few counts support this clone. This chain uses TRBV4-1 with TRBJ2-3; D perhaps matches TRBD2 (5 bases). Germline CDR1 is MGHRA and CDR2 is YSYEKL. Between the trimmed V and J ends, which lost 1 base and 4 bases, there was a span of 15 bases. The CDR3 runs 16 residues. DNA of the CDR3: TGCGCCAGCAGCCAAGCTACTAGGAGTCTCGCAGATACGCAGTATTTT. Translation gives CASSQATRSLADTQYF.

The chain couples TRBV11-3 to TRBJ1-3; unclear D gene. V was pared by 1 base and J by 7 bases, with 8 bases between. The length of the CDR3 is 13 residues. In germline, CDR1 is SGHNT, CDR2 YENEEA. The CDR3 protein is CASSLGGRNTIYF. CDR3 nucleotides: TGTGCCAGCAGCTTAGGAGGGCGGAACACCATATATTTT.

The CDR3 DNA is TGCGCCAGCAGCTCACAGACAGGGATAACCGGGGAGCTGTTTTTT. This translates into CASSSQTGITGELFF. V gene TRBV5-1 combines with J gene TRBJ2-2; 7 nucleotides agree with TRBD1. The germline V gene encodes CDR1 SGHRS and CDR2 YFSETQ. V trimming: 3 bases; J trimming: 5 bases; junction bases outside the gene matches: 7. CDR3 size: 15 residues.

CDR3 in amino acids: CASSPPGLAHEQYF. CDR3 DNA sequence: TGTGCCAGCAGCCCACCGGGACTAGCCCACGAGCAGTACTTC. The V gene is TRBV11-3, the J gene TRBJ2-7; 9 positions match TRBD2. Per the germline V gene, CDR1 is SGHNT and CDR2 is YENEEA. The J segment lost 5 bases and the V segment lost 5 bases, leaving 7 bases of the junction unmatched. The CDR3 is 14 amino acids.

The V gene is TRBV5-4, the J gene TRBJ2-1, with D maybe TRBD2 (6 bases). The CDR3 has 13 amino acids. Trimming shortened V by 0 bases and J by 9 bases, and 10 bases separated the two germline ends. Germline CDR1 reads SGHNT; CDR2 reads YYREEE (reference sequence). CDR3 DNA sequence: TGTGCCAGCAGCTTGGTGGAGGGTGGTGAGCAGTTCTTC. It is translated as CASSLVEGGEQFF.

This chain joins TRBV28 and TRBJ1-2, with TRBD1 identical over 9 bases. The CDR3 consists of 13 residues. CDR1 MDHEN and CDR2 SYDVKM come from the germline V gene. V gave up 9 bases and J gave up 4 bases; unmatched junction bases: 6. The CDR3 nucleotides are TGTGCCAGTCAGGACAGGGGCGCCTATGGCTACACCTTC. Encoded protein: CASQDRGAYGYTF.

The chain has TRBV2 and TRBJ2-5; D ambiguous. V shed 7 bases and J shed 5 bases, with 14 bases lying between them. The V gene's germline CDR1 is SNHLY and CDR2 FYNNEI. This CDR3 comprises 13 residues. The CDR3 loop reads CASIREVRETQYF. The CDR3 nucleotides are TGTGCCAGCATCAGAGAGGTCCGGGAGACCCAGTACTTC.

This clone was detected once. The chain couples TRBV4-1 to TRBJ2-7, with a weak D call TRBD1 (6 bases). The CDR3 is 13 residues long. Between the trimmed V and J ends, which lost 4 bases and 4 bases, there was a span of 11 bases. CDR1 and CDR2 (germline): MGHRA, YSYEKL. This CDR3 is CASSPRTDYEQYF. CDR3 nucleotides: TGCGCCAGCAGCCCTCGGACAGATTACGAGCAGTACTTC.

This chain connects TRBV5-1 to TRBJ1-1; D possibly corresponds to TRBD1 (5 bases). CDR3 size: 13 residues. In germline, CDR1 is SGHRS, CDR2 YFSETQ. With 6 bases removed from V and 4 bases from J, the gap between germline ends came to 13 bases. CDR3 residues: CASTESGGTEAFF. CDR3 sequence (DNA): TGCGCCAGCACCGAGTCCGGGGGCACTGAAGCTTTCTTT. The full variable domain, rest sourced from reference TRBV5-1 and TRBJ1-1, is KAGVTQTPRYLIKTRGQQVTLSCSPISGHRSVSWYQQTPGQGLQFLFEYFSETQRNKGNFPGRFSGRQFSNSRSEMNVSTLELGDSALYLCASTESGGTEAFFGQGTRLTVV.

The chain carries TRBV2 and TRBJ1-2; TRBD1 matches at 11 bases. Germline CDR1 is SNHLY and CDR2 is FYNNEI. This CDR3 has 14 residues. J was trimmed by 7 bases and V by 5 bases; bases with no gene match: 6. The CDR3 here is CASSPGQGASGYTF. DNA of the CDR3: TGTGCCAGCAGTCCAGGACAGGGGGCGAGTGGCTACACCTTC.

The V and J genes are TRBV3-1 (or the pseudogene TRBV3-2) and TRBJ2-3; TRBD1 matches at 7 bases. Germline CDR1 and CDR2: LGHDT and YNNKEL (reference sequence). The CDR3 spans 17 residues. Trimming cost V 6 bases and J 4 bases; bases outside gene matches: 16. Written as DNA, the CDR3 is TGTGCCAGCAGACCGCCCGCCGGGACAGTGTCGGCAGATACGCAGTATTTT. Translated, it gives CASRPPAGTVSADTQYF.

The CDR3 loop is CASSGLAGVSYNEQFF. The CDR3 DNA reads as TGTGCCAGCAGTGGACTAGCGGGAGTTTCCTACAATGAGCAGTTCTTC. The chain links TRBV2 to TRBJ2-1; 12 bases line up with TRBD2. The germline gives CDR1 SNHLY, CDR2 FYNNEI. After removal of 4 bases from V and 1 base from J, the junction contained 2 bases not matched to a gene. The CDR3 is 16 amino acids.

The chain links TRBV28 to TRBJ1-1; the match to TRBD1 covers 8 bases. CDR3 length: 13 residues. Germline V lookup: CDR1 MDHEN, CDR2 SYDVKM. V gave up 8 bases and J gave up 9 bases; unmatched junction bases: 11. The chain's CDR3 is CASYGQGSYKAFF. The CDR3 DNA sequence: TGTGCCAGCTATGGACAGGGAAGCTATAAAGCTTTCTTT.

The CDR3 here is CASSPSGSSDTQYF. The CDR3 region has the DNA TGTGCCAGCAGTCCTAGCGGGAGTAGTGATACGCAGTATTTT. J is TRBJ2-3 and V is TRBV5-4; 10 bases are a match to TRBD2. This CDR3 has 14 residues. Germline CDR1 is SGHNT and CDR2 is YYREEE (reference sequence). Trimming removed 5 bases from V and 6 bases from J; junction bases left unmatched: 6.

This sequence joins TRBV30 and TRBJ1-6; D remains unclear. Trimming stripped 4 bases from V and 9 bases from J, with 13 bases between. Germline CDR1 is GTSNPN and CDR2 is SVGIG (reference sequence). This CDR3 has 13 residues. For the CDR3, the DNA is TGTGCCTGGAAAAGGTTCGAGGTTTCACCCCTCCACTTT. This codes for CAWKRFEVSPLHF. The full variable domain, its missing parts supplied by reference TRBV30 and TRBJ1-6, is SQTIHQWPATLVQPVGSPLSLECTVEGTSNPNLYWYRQAAGRGLQLLFYSVGIGQISSEVPQNLSASRPQDRQFILSSKKLLLSDSGFYLCAWKRFEVSPLHFGNGTRLTVT.

The J gene is TRBJ1-1, the V gene TRBV2; D call uncertain. V gave up 2 bases and J gave up 5 bases, with 9 bases separating them. The CDR3 totals 13 residues. Per the germline V gene, CDR1 is SNHLY and CDR2 is FYNNEI. Here the CDR3 DNA reads TGTGCCAGCAGTGAAAAGGAGGAAACTGAAGCTTTCTTT. It encodes CASSEKEETEAFF.

The CDR3 loop reads CASRTGWVPLAFF. CDR3 in DNA: TGTGCCAGCAGAACAGGATGGGTCCCGCTCGCTTTCTTT. J is TRBJ1-1 and V is TRBV6-8; D perhaps matches TRBD1 (5 bases). The CDR3 runs to 13 residues. Trimming left V 6 bases short and J 11 bases short, with 19 bases between. Looked up from germline, CDR1 is MNHGY and CDR2 is SAAAGT.